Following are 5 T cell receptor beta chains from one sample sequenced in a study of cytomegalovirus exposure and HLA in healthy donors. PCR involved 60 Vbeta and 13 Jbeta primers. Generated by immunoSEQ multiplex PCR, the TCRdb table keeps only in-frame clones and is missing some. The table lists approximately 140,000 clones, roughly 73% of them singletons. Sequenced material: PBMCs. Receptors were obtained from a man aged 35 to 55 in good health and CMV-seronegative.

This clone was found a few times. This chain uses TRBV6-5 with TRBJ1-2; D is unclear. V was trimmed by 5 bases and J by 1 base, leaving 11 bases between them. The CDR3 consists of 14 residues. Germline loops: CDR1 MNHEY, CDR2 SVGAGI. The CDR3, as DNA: TGTGCCAGCAGTCCACTGCGGGGTAACTATGGCTACACCTTC. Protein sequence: CASSPLRGNYGYTF.

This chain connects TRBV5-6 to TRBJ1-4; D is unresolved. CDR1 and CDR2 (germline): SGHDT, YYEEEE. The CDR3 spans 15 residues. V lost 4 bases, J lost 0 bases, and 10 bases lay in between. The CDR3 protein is CASSPGSATNEKLFF. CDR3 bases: TGTGCCAGCAGCCCGGGGTCTGCAACTAATGAAAAACTGTTTTTT.

The CDR3 region has the DNA TGTGCCAGCAGCTTAGCGCTAACGGGTGCCCGAGGGGAGCTGTTTTTT. Protein product: CASSLALTGARGELFF. V usage is TRBV7-2 and J usage is TRBJ2-2; D unresolved. In germline, CDR1 is SGHTA, CDR2 FQGNSA. Trimming stripped 0 bases from V and 8 bases from J, with 16 bases between. This CDR3 is built from 16 residues.

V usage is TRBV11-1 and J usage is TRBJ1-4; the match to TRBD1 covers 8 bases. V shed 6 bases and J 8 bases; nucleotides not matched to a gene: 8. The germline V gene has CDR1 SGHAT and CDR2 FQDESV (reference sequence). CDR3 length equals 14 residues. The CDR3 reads CASSRQGNGEKLFF. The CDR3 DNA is TGTGCCAGCAGTCGACAGGGGAACGGAGAAAAACTGTTTTTT.

The CDR3 loop is CASSLPGKGGETQYF. In DNA, the CDR3 is TGTGCCAGCAGCTTGCCGGGGAAGGGTGGAGAGACCCAGTACTTC. The chain carries TRBV5-4 and TRBJ2-5; a possible D gene is TRBD2 (5 bases). The CDR3 loop spans 15 amino acids. V was cut by 1 base and J by 4 bases, with 14 bases left in between. Germline lookup yields CDR1 SGHNT and CDR2 YYREEE (reference sequence).